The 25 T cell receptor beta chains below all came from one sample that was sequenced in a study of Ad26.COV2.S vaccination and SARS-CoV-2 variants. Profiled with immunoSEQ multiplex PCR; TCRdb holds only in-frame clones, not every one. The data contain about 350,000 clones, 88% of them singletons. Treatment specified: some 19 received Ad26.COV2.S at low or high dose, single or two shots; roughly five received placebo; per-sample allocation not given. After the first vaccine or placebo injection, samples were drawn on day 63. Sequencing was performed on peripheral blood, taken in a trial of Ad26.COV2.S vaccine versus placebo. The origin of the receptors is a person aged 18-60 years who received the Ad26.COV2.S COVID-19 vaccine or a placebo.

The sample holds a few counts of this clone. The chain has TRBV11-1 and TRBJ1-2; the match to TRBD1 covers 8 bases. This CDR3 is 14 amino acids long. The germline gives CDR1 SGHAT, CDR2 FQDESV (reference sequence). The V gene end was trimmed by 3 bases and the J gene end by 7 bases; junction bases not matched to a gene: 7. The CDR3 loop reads CASSFLGTGFGYTF. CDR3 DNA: TGTGCCAGCAGCTTCCTCGGGACAGGCTTTGGCTACACCTTC.

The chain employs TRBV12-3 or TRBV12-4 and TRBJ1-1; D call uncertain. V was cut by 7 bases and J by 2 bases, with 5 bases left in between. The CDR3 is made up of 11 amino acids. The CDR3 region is CASTRNTEAFF. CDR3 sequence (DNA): TGTGCCAGCACCAGAAACACTGAAGCTTTCTTT.

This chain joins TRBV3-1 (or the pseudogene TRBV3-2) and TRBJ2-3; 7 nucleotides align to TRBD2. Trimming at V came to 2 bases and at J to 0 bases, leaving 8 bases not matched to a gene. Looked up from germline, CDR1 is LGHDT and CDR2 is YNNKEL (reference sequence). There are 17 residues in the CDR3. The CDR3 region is CASSQRAVSGSTDTQYF. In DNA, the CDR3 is TGTGCCAGCAGCCAACGGGCAGTTAGCGGGAGCACAGATACGCAGTATTTT.

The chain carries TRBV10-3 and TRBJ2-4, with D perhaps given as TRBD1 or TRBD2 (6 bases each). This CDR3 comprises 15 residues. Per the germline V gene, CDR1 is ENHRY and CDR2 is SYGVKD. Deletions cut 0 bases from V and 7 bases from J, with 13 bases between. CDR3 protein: CAISESPGASNIQYF. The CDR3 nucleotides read TGTGCCATCAGTGAGTCGCCGGGGGCCAGCAACATTCAGTACTTC.

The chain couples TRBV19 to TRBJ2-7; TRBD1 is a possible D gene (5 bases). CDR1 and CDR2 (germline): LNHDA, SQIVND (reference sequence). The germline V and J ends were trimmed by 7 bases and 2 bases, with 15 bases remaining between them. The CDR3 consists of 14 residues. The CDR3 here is CASILTTGPYEQYF. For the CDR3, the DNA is TGTGCCAGTATCCTCACTACAGGCCCCTACGAGCAGTACTTC.

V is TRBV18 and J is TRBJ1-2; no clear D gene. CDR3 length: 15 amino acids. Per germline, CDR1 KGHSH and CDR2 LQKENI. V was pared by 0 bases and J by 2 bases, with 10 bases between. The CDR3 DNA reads TGTGCCAGCTCACCACCGGATGGATTCAACTATGGCTACACCTTC. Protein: CASSPPDGFNYGYTF. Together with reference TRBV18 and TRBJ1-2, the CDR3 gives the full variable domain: NAGVMQNPRHLVRRRGQEARLRCSPMKGHSHVYWYRQLPEEGLKFMVYLQKENIIDESGMPKERFSAEFPKEGPSILRIQQVVRGDSAAYFCASSPPDGFNYGYTFGSGTRLTVV.

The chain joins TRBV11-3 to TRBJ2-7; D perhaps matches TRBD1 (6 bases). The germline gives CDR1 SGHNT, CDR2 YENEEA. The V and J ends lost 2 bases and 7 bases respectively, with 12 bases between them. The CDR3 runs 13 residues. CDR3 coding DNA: TGTGCCAGCAGCTTAACCACAGGGTTTGAGCAGTACTTC. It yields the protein CASSLTTGFEQYF.

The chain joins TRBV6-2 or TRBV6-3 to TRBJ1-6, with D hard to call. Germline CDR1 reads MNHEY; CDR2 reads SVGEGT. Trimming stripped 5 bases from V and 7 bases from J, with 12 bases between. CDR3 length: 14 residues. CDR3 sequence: CASSPATGNSPLHF. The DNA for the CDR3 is TGTGCCAGCAGTCCAGCAACTGGGAATTCACCCCTCCACTTT.

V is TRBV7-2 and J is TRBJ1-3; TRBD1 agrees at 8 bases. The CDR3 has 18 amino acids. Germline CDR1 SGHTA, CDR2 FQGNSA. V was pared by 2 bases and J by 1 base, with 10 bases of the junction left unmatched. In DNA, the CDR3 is TGTGCCAGCAGCTTATCCAACAGGGGGGTGTATTCTGGAAACACCATATATTTT. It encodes CASSLSNRGVYSGNTIYF.

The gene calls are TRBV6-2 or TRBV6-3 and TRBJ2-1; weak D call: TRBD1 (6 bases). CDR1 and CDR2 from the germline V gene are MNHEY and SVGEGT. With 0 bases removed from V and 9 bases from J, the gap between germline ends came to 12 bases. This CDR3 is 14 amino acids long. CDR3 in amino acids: CASSYSSTGSEQFF. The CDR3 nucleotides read TGTGCCAGCAGTTACTCTTCGACAGGAAGTGAGCAGTTCTTC.

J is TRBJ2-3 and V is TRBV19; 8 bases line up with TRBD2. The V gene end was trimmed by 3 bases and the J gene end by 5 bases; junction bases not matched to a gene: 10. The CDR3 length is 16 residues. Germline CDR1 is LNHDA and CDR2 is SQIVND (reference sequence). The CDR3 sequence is CASSITAGETGDTQYF. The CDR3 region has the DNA TGTGCCAGTAGTATCACAGCGGGAGAAACGGGAGATACGCAGTATTTT. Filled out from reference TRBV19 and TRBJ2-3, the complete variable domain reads DGGITQSPKYLFRKEGQNVTLSCEQNLNHDAMYWYRQDPGQGLRLIYYSQIVNDFQKGDIAEGYSVSREKKESFPLTVTSAQKNPTAFYLCASSITAGETGDTQYFGPGTRLTVL.

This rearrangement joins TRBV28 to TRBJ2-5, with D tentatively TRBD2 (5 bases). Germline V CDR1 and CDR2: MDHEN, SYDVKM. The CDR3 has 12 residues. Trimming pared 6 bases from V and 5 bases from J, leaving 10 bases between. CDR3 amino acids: CASSRRGETQYF. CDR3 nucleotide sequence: TGTGCCAGCAGCCGTCGAGGGGAGACCCAGTACTTC.

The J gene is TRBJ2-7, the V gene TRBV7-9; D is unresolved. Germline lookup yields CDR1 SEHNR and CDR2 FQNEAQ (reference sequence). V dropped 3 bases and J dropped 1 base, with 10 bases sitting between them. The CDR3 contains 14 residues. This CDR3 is CASSLWGSSYEQYF. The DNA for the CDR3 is TGTGCCAGCAGCTTGTGGGGATCTTCCTACGAGCAGTACTTC.

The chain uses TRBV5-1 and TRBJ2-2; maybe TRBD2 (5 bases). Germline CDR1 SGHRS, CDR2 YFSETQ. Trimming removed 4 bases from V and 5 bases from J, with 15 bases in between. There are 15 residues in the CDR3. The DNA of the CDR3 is TGCGCCAGCAGCGAAGATCCCGGCGGGACCGGGGAGCTGTTTTTT. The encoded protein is CASSEDPGGTGELFF.

The CDR3 DNA follows: TGTGCCAGTAGTCCCCCCGGGACAGGGGGGTCACCCCTCCACTTT. Residues: CASSPPGTGGSPLHF. The gene calls are TRBV19 and TRBJ1-6; 11 positions match TRBD1. V dropped 5 bases and J dropped 10; count of bases not matched to a gene: 7. CDR1 and CDR2 from the germline V gene are LNHDA and SQIVND (reference sequence). This CDR3 contains 15 residues.

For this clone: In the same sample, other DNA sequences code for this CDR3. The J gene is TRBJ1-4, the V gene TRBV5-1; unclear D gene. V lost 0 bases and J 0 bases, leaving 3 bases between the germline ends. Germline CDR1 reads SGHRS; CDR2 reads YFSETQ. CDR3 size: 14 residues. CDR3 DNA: TGCGCCAGCAGCTTGGGTGCAACTAATGAAAAACTGTTTTTT. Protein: CASSLGATNEKLFF.

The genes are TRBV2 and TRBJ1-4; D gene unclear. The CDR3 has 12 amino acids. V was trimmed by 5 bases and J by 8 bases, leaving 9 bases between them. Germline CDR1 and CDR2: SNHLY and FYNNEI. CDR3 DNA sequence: TGTGCCAGCAGTCAACCTCGGGAAAAACTGTTTTTT. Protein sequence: CASSQPREKLFF.

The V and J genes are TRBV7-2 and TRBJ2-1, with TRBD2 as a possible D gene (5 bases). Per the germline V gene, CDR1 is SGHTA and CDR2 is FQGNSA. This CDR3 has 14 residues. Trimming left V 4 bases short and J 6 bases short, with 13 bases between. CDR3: CASSSRVGSNEQFF. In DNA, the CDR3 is TGTGCCAGCAGCTCACGGGTAGGGAGCAATGAGCAGTTCTTC.

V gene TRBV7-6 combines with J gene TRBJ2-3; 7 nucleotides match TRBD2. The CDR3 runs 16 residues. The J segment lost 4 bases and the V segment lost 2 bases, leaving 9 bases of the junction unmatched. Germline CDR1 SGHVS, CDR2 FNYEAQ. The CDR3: CASSLLSRELPDTQYF. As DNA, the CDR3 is TGTGCCAGCAGCTTACTATCGCGGGAGTTACCAGATACGCAGTATTTT.

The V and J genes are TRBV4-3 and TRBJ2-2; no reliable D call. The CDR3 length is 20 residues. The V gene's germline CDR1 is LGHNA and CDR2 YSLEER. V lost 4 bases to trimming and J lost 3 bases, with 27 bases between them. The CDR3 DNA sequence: TGCGCCAGCAGCCGATCAATGCCCGGGTTTCGGCCGTCGGACACCGGGGAGCTGTTTTTT. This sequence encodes CASSRSMPGFRPSDTGELFF.

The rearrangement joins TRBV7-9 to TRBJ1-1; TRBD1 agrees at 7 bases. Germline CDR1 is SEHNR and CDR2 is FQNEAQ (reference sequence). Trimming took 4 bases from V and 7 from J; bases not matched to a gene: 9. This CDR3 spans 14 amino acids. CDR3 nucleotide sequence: TGTGCCAGCAGCTGGAGCGGGACAGACAGTGAAGCTTTCTTT. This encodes CASSWSGTDSEAFF.

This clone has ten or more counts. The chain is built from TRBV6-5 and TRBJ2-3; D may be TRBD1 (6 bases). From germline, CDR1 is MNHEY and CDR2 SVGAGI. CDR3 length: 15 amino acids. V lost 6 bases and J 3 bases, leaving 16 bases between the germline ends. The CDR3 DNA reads TGTGCCAGCAGCCTGGGACATAGTGTGACAGATACGCAGTATTTT. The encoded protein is CASSLGHSVTDTQYF.

The CDR3 nucleotides are TGTGCCAGCAGCCGGGACAGGGCGCCTGATACGCAGTATTTT. It yields the protein CASSRDRAPDTQYF. The rearrangement uses TRBV13 and TRBJ2-3; 9 nucleotides agree with TRBD1. CDR3 length equals 14 residues. Germline values: CDR1 PRHDT, CDR2 FYEKMQ (reference sequence). Losses at the gene ends were 5 bases for V and 6 bases for J; bases not matched to a gene: 6.

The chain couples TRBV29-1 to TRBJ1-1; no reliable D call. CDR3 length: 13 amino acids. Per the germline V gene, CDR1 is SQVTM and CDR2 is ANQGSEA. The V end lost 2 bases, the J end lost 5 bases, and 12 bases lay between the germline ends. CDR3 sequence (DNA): TGCAGCGTTGAAACCTTAGGGCGGACTGAAGCTTTCTTT. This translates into CSVETLGRTEAFF.

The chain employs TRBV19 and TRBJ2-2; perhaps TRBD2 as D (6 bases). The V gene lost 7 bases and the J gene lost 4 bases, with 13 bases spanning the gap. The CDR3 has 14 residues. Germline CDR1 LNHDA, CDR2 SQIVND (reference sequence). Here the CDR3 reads CASTLADFTGELFF. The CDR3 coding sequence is TGTGCCAGTACGTTAGCGGACTTCACCGGGGAGCTGTTTTTT.